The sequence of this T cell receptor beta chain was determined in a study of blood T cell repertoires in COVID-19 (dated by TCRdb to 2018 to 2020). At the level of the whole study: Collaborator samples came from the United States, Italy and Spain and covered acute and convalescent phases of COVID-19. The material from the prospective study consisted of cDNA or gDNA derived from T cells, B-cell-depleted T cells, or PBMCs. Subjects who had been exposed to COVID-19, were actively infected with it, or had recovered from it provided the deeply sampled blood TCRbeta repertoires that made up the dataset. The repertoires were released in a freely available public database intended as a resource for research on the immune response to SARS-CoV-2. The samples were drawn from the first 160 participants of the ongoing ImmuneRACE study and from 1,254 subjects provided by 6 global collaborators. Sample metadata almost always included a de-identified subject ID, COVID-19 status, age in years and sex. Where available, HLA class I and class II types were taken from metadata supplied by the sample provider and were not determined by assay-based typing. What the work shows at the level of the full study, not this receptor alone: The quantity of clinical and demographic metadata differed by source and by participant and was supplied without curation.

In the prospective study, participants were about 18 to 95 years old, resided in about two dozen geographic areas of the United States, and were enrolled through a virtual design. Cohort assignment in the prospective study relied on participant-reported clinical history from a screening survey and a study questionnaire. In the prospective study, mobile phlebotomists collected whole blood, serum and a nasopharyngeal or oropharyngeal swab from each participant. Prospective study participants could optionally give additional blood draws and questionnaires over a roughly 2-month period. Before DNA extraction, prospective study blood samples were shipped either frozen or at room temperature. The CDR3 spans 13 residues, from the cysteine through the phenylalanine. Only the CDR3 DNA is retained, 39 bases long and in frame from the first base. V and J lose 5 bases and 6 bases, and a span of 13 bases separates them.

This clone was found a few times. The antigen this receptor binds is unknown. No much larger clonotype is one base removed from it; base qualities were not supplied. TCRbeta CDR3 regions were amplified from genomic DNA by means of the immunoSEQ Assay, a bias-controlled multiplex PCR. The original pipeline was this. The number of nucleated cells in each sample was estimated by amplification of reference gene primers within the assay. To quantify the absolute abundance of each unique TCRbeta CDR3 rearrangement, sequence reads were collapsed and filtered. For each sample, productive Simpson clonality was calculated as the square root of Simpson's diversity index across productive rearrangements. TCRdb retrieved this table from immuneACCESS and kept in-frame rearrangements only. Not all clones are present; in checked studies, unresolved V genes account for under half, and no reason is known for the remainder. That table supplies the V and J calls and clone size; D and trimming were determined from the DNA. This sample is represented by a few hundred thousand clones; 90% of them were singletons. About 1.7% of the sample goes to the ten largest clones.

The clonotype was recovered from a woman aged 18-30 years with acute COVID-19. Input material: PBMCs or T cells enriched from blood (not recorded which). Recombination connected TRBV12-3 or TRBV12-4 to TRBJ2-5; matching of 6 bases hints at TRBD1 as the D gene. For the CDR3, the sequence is CASSPTGLKTQYF. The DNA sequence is TGTGCCAGCAGTCCCACAGGGTTAAAGACCCAGTACTTC.